Below are 23 T cell receptor beta chains sequenced from a single sample in a study of blood T cell repertoires in COVID-19. TCRdb's copy holds only in-frame clones and misses some; the assay was immunoSEQ multiplex PCR. The sample yields 100,000 to 150,000 clones, approximately 83% seen once. Sequencing was performed on peripheral blood. The receptors shown here come from a woman over 75 with acute or convalescent COVID-19.

The chain joins TRBV5-6 to TRBJ1-1, with 7 nucleotides matching TRBD1. After removal of 4 bases from V and 4 bases from J, the junction contained 10 bases not matched to a gene. Germline V lookup: CDR1 SGHDT, CDR2 YYEEEE. The CDR3 contains 15 residues. The CDR3 spells CASSRWDRPFTEAFF. The CDR3, as DNA: TGTGCCAGCAGCCGGTGGGACAGACCCTTCACTGAAGCTTTCTTT.

The table lists this clone with a few counts. The chain employs TRBV6-5 and TRBJ1-3, with 10 positions matching TRBD1. The CDR3 contains 14 residues. J was trimmed by 9 bases and V by 5 bases; bases with no gene match: 7. Germline V CDR1 and CDR2: MNHEY, SVGAGI. CDR3 in amino acids: CASSTGTGVGTIYF. The DNA of the CDR3 is TGTGCCAGCAGTACCGGGACAGGGGTAGGCACCATATATTTT.

The count of this clone is one. V and J are TRBV6-2 or TRBV6-3 and TRBJ1-6, with D possibly matching TRBD1 (5 bases). CDR1 is MNHEY and CDR2 is SVGEGT in the germline V gene. This CDR3 is 15 amino acids long. V dropped 0 bases and J dropped 3 bases, with 6 bases sitting between them. CDR3 region: CASSYSRVYNSPLHF. The CDR3 DNA reads as TGTGCCAGCAGTTACTCCAGGGTCTATAATTCACCCCTCCACTTT.

This clone showed up just once. The genes are TRBV5-1 and TRBJ1-1, with D uncertain. The CDR3 runs to 13 residues. V was clipped by 0 bases and J by 4 bases, with 7 bases between them. Germline CDR1 is SGHRS and CDR2 is YFSETQ. CDR3 in DNA: TGCGCCAGCAGCTTGGACAGCACCACTGAAGCTTTCTTT. Translating it yields CASSLDSTTEAFF.

This chain connects TRBV5-8 to TRBJ2-5; 12 bases are a match to TRBD2. The germline V gene has CDR1 SGHTS and CDR2 YDEGEE. V was clipped by 4 bases and J by 1 base; unmatched bases: 5. The CDR3 consists of 16 residues. CDR3 protein: CASSLGLAGTQETQYF. The CDR3 DNA sequence: TGTGCCAGCAGCCTCGGACTAGCGGGGACCCAAGAGACCCAGTACTTC. Variable domain in full (rest from reference TRBV5-8 and TRBJ2-5): EAGVTQSPTHLIKTRGQQATLRCSPISGHTSVYWYQQALGLGLQFLLWYDEGEERNRGNFPPRFSGRQFPNYSSELNVNALELEDSALYLCASSLGLAGTQETQYFGPGTRLLVL.

The chain joins TRBV7-8 to TRBJ1-2; D perhaps matches TRBD1 (6 bases). The length of the CDR3 is 12 residues. CDR1 and CDR2 (germline): SGHVS, FQNEAQ. Trimming pared 5 bases from V and 6 bases from J, leaving 10 bases between. In DNA, the CDR3 is TGTGCCAGCAGCCACCGACAGGATGGCTACACCTTC. Protein: CASSHRQDGYTF.

The rearrangement links TRBV7-9 to TRBJ2-3, with 8 positions matching TRBD1. The CDR3 is 15 residues long. Germline-derived CDR1 and CDR2 are SEHNR and FQNEAQ (reference sequence). V lost 3 bases and J lost 1; bases outside the gene matches: 3. DNA for the CDR3: TGTGCCAGCAGCTTGGGGACAGGACGCACAGATACGCAGTATTTT. Translation gives CASSLGTGRTDTQYF.

The chain employs TRBV20-1 and TRBJ1-1; TRBD1 matches at 7 bases. The CDR3 is 11 amino acids. Germline-derived CDR1 and CDR2 are DFQATT and SNEGSKA (reference sequence). Trimming at V came to 6 bases and at J to 11 bases, leaving 9 bases not matched to a gene. Written as DNA, the CDR3 is TGCAGTGCAACCCCGACAGGGATGGCTTTCTTT. Translated: CSATPTGMAFF.

The chain couples TRBV3-1 (or the pseudogene TRBV3-2) to TRBJ1-6, with a possible D match to TRBD1 (5 bases). V was pared by 1 base and J by 6 bases, with 10 bases between. The CDR3 has 15 residues. Germline V CDR1 and CDR2: LGHDT, YNNKEL (reference sequence). The CDR3 sequence is CASSQGGGFNSPLHF. CDR3 nucleotides: TGTGCCAGCAGCCAAGGGGGGGGTTTTAATTCACCCCTCCACTTT.

This chain links TRBV29-1 with TRBJ2-5; the match to TRBD2 covers 7 bases. Germline V lookup: CDR1 SQVTM, CDR2 ANQGSEA. The length of the CDR3 is 12 residues. After removal of 5 bases from V and 3 bases from J, the junction contained 3 bases not matched to a gene. The CDR3 bases are TGCAGCGTTTGGAGCGGGGAAGAGACCCAGTACTTC. It translates to CSVWSGEETQYF.

The chain combines TRBV5-1 with TRBJ1-4; D not resolved. Trimming stripped 6 bases from V and 7 bases from J, with 19 bases between. The germline CDR1 and CDR2 sequences are SGHRS and YFSETQ. The CDR3 has 15 residues. The CDR3 DNA reads as TGCGCCAGCAAATCCACAAGTAATTCGGGTGAAAAACTGTTTTTT. As protein: CASKSTSNSGEKLFF.

This rearrangement joins TRBV9 to TRBJ2-3; 7 nucleotides align to TRBD1. The CDR3 totals 15 residues. The germline V gene encodes CDR1 SGDLS and CDR2 YYNGEE. Germline trimming cut 0 bases from V and 5 bases from J; bases unmatched to any gene: 6. As DNA, the CDR3 is TGTGCCAGCAGCGTAGAGGGACAGCTTCTAGATACGCAGTATTTT. Translation gives CASSVEGQLLDTQYF.

The V gene is TRBV4-2, the J gene TRBJ1-6; D call uncertain. The CDR3 length is 14 residues. Trimming took 3 bases from V and 7 from J, leaving 10 bases between them. Germline V gives CDR1 LGHNA, CDR2 YNFKEQ. The CDR3 nucleotides read TGTGCCAGCAGCCACCCTGTGGAGAATTCACCCCTCCACTTT. It is translated as CASSHPVENSPLHF.

This chain links TRBV14 with TRBJ1-1; D is unclear. The CDR3 contains 16 residues. Per germline, CDR1 SGHDN and CDR2 FVKESK. The V end lost 1 base, the J end lost 2 bases, and 14 bases lay between the germline ends. CDR3 in amino acids: CASSQARAGGNTEAFF. The CDR3 DNA follows: TGTGCCAGCAGCCAAGCACGAGCGGGCGGTAACACTGAAGCTTTCTTT.

The chain joins TRBV5-4 to TRBJ2-2; 7 nucleotides agree with TRBD1. The CDR3 has 15 residues. CDR1 is SGHNT and CDR2 is YYREEE in the germline V gene (reference sequence). V lost 0 bases and J lost 5; bases outside the gene matches: 4. The CDR3 loop is CASSLEGARTGELFF. Here the CDR3 DNA reads TGTGCCAGCAGCTTGGAGGGGGCGCGGACCGGGGAGCTGTTTTTT.

This clone was detected a few times. The chain uses TRBV5-1 and TRBJ2-5; D is possibly TRBD1 (6 bases). Trimming removed 0 bases at V and 3 bases at J, with 6 bases between. The germline CDR1 and CDR2 sequences are SGHRS and YFSETQ. The CDR3 is made up of 13 amino acids. CDR3 amino acids: CASSLEGEETQYF. CDR3 bases: TGCGCCAGCAGCTTGGAGGGGGAAGAGACCCAGTACTTC.

J is TRBJ2-1 and V is TRBV11-1; TRBD2 is a possible D gene (6 bases). In germline, CDR1 is SGHAT, CDR2 FQDESV (reference sequence). Trimming pared 5 bases from V and 10 bases from J, leaving 18 bases between. CDR3 length: 14 residues. CDR3 coding DNA: TGTGCCAGCAGCCTGAACGGCGGGACGGGCGAGCAGTTCTTC. Encoded protein: CASSLNGGTGEQFF.

This rearrangement joins TRBV5-4 to TRBJ1-4; TRBD1 might be the D (5 bases). This CDR3 is 14 amino acids long. The germline gives CDR1 SGHNT, CDR2 YYREEE (reference sequence). V was trimmed by 1 base and J by 6 bases, leaving 10 bases between them. This CDR3 reads CASSLQGMDEKLFF. CDR3 DNA: TGTGCCAGCAGCTTGCAGGGTATGGATGAAAAACTGTTTTTT.

There are a few counts of this clone. The J gene is TRBJ2-7, the V gene TRBV7-2, with 7 bases that match TRBD1. The CDR3 loop spans 14 amino acids. Germline V gene sequence: CDR1 SGHTA, CDR2 FQGNSA. V was clipped by 5 bases and J by 2 bases; unmatched bases: 6. The CDR3 DNA is TGTGCCAGCAGCCGCGGCAGGGGGACCTACGAGCAGTACTTC. Protein: CASSRGRGTYEQYF. Full variable domain (remainder filled in from reference TRBV7-2 and TRBJ2-7): GAGVSQSPSNKVTEKGKDVELRCDPISGHTALYWYRQSLGQGLEFLIYFQGNSAPDKSGLPSDRFSAERTGGSVSTLTIQRTQQEDSAVYLCASSRGRGTYEQYFGPGTRLTVT.

This clone was detected only once. This chain links TRBV2 with TRBJ1-2; D is ambiguous. The V gene lost 2 bases and the J gene lost 8 bases, with 12 bases spanning the gap. Germline loops: CDR1 SNHLY, CDR2 FYNNEI. The length of the CDR3 is 13 residues. CDR3 protein: CASSEIRGIGYTF. CDR3 coding DNA: TGTGCCAGCAGTGAAATCCGAGGGATCGGCTACACCTTC. Drawing the rest from reference TRBV2 and TRBJ1-2, the complete variable domain is EPEVTQTPSHQVTQMGQEVILRCVPISNHLYFYWYRQILGQKVEFLVSFYNNEISEKSEIFDDQFSVERPDGSNFTLKIRSTKLEDSAMYFCASSEIRGIGYTFGSGTRLTVV.

The sample holds one count of this clone. The gene calls are TRBV7-9 and TRBJ2-6; tentative D call: TRBD2 (5 bases). Deletions cut 5 bases from V and 4 bases from J, with 12 bases between. This CDR3 contains 15 residues. Germline CDR1 and CDR2: SEHNR and FQNEAQ (reference sequence). CDR3 protein: CASSPSGWGANVLTF. The CDR3, as DNA: TGTGCCAGCAGCCCCAGCGGATGGGGGGCCAACGTCCTGACTTTC.

The J gene is TRBJ2-7, the V gene TRBV15; D gene ambiguous. The V gene's germline CDR1 is LNHNV and CDR2 YYDKDF (reference sequence). Trimming pared 0 bases from V and 1 base from J, leaving 10 bases between. The CDR3 totals 15 residues. The CDR3 loop is CATSRDLSSSYEQYV. The CDR3 nucleotides read TGTGCCACCAGCAGAGATTTATCCAGTTCCTACGAGCAGTACGTC.

The chain joins TRBV11-2 to TRBJ2-2, with D perhaps TRBD1 (6 bases). Trimming removed 5 bases at V and 5 bases at J, with 18 bases between. CDR3 length: 16 amino acids. Germline V gene data show CDR1 as SGHAT and CDR2 as FQNNGV. CDR3 nucleotides: TGTGCCAGCAGCCGTGCTATGGGGGCGTGGACCGGGGAGCTGTTTTTT. Translated, it gives CASSRAMGAWTGELFF.